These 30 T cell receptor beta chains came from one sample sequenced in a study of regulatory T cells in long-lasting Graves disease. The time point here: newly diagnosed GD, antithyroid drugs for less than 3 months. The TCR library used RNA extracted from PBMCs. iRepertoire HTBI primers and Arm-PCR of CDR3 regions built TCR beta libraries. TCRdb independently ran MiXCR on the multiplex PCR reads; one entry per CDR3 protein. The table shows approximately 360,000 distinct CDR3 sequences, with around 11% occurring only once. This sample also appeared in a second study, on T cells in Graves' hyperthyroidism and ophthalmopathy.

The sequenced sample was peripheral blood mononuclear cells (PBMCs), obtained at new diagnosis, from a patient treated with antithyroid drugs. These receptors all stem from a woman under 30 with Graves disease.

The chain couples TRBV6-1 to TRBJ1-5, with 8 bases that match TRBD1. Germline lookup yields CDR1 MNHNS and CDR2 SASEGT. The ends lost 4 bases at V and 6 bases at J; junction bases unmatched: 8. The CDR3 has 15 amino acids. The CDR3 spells CASSVDRVGFQPQHF. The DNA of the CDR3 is TGTGCCAGCAGTGTGGACAGGGTGGGTTTTCAGCCCCAGCATTTT.

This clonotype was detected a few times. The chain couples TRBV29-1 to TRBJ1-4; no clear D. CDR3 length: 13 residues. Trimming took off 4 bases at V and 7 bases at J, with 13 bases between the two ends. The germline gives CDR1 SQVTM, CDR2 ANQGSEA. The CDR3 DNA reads TGCAGCGTTGGAGGAGAAAAAGGTGAAAAACTGTTTTTT. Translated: CSVGGEKGEKLFF. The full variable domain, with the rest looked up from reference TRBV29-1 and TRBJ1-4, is SAVISQKPSRDICQRGTSLTIQCQVDSQVTMMFWYRQQPGQSLTLIATANQGSEATYESGFVIDKFPISRPNLTFSTLTVSNMSPEDSSIYLCSVGGEKGEKLFFGSGTQLSVL.

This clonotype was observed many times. DNA for the CDR3: TGCAGCGTTGAAGGGACTAGAGCGGAGACCCAGTACTTC. Protein sequence: CSVEGTRAETQYF. This chain joins TRBV29-1 and TRBJ2-5, with 7 nucleotides matching TRBD2. J lost 5 bases, V lost 1 base, and 4 bases had no gene match. The CDR3 totals 13 residues. In germline, CDR1 is SQVTM, CDR2 ANQGSEA.

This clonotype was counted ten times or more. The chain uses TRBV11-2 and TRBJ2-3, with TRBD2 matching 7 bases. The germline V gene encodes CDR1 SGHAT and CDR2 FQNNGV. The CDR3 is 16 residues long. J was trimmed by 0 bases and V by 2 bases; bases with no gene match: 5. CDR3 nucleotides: TGTGCCAGCAGCTTACCAAGCGGGGCTAGCACAGATACGCAGTATTTT. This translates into CASSLPSGASTDTQYF.

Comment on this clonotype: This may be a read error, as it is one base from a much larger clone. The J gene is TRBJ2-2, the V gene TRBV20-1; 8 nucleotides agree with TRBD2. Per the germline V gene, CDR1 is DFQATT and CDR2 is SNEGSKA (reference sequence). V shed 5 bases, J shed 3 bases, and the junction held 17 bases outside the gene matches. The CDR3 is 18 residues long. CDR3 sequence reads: CSALRGPAGDLYTGELFF. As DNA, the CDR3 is TGCAGTGCTTTAAGGGGACCAGCGGGAGATCTGTACACCGGGGAGCTGTTTTTT.

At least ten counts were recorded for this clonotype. CDR3 loop: CASTGGGGANEQFF. The CDR3 coding sequence is TGTGCCAGCACTGGGGGCGGGGGGGCCAATGAGCAGTTCTTC. V usage is TRBV12-3 or TRBV12-4 and J usage is TRBJ2-1; TRBD2 agrees at 9 bases. The CDR3 is 14 residues long. The V segment lost 7 bases and the J segment 6 bases; nucleotides outside the gene matches: 7.

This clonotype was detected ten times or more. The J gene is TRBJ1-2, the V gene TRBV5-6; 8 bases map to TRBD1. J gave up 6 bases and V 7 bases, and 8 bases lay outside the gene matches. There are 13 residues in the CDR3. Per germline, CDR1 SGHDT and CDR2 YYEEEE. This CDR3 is CASYRLTGDGYTF. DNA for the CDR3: TGTGCCAGCTATAGGCTGACAGGGGATGGCTACACCTTC.

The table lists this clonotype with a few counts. This chain's CDR3 is CASSWTSGRAANTQYF. The CDR3 DNA follows: TGCGCCAGCAGCTGGACTAGCGGGAGGGCCGCAAATACGCAGTATTTT. The rearrangement joins TRBV5-1 to TRBJ2-3, with 15 bases aligning to TRBD2. V was clipped by 3 bases and J by 7 bases; unmatched bases: 6. This CDR3 region has 16 residues. CDR1 and CDR2 from the germline V gene are SGHRS and YFSETQ.

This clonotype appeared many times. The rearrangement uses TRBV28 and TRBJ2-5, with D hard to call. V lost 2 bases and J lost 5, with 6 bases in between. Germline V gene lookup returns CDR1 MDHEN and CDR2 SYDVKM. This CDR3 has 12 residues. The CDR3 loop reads CASSLARETQYF. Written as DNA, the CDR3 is TGTGCCAGCAGTTTAGCGAGGGAGACCCAGTACTTC.

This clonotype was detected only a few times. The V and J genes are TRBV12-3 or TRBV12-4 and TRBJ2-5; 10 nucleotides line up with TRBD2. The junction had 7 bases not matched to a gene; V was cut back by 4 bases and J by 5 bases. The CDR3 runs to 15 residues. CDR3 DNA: TGTGCCAGCAGTTCACTCCCGGGACTAGCGGAGACCCAGTACTTC. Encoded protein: CASSSLPGLAETQYF.

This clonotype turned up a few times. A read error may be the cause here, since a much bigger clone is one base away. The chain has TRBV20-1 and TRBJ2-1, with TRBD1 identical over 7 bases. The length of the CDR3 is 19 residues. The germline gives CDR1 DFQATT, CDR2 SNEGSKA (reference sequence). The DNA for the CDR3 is TGCAGTGCAAGAGGTCGGGACAGAGACAGATCGGGCTCCTACAATGAGCAGCTCTTC. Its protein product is CSARGRDRDRSGSYNEQLF.

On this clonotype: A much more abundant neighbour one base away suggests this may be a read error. CDR3 DNA sequence: TGTGCCAGCACTGCGTTCCGGGACAGGGAGACAGATACGCAGTATTTT. This gives the protein CASTAFRDRETDTQYF. The chain uses TRBV6-1 and TRBJ2-3; TRBD1 matches 9 bases. CDR3 length equals 16 residues. J gave up 3 bases and V 7 bases, and 11 bases lay outside the gene matches. Germline V gene sequence: CDR1 MNHNS, CDR2 SASEGT.

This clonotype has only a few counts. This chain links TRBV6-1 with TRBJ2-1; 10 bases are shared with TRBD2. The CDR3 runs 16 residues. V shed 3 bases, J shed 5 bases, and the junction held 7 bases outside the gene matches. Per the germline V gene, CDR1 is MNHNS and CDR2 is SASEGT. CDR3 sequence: CASSEISGGPHNEQFF. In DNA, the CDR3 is TGTGCCAGCAGTGAGATTAGCGGGGGGCCGCACAATGAGCAGTTCTTC.

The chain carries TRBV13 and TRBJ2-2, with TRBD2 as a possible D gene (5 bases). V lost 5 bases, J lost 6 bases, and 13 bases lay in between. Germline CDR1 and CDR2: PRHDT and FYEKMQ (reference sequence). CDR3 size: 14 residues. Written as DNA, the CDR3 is TGTGCCAGCAGCACCTTTGAGGGTCCCGGGGAGCTGTTTTTT. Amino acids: CASSTFEGPGELFF.

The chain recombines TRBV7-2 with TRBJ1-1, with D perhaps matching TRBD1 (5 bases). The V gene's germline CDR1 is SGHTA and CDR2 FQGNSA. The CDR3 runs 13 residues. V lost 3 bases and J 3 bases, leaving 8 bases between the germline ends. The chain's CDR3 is CTSSFDSDTEAFF. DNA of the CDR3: TGTACCAGCAGCTTCGACAGTGACACTGAAGCTTTCTTT.

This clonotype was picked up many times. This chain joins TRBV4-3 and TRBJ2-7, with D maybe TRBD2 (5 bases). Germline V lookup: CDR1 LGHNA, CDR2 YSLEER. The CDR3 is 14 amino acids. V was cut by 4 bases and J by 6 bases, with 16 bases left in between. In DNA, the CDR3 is TGCGCCAGCAGCCCCCTACTCGGGGTTGGCGAGCAGTACGTC. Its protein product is CASSPLLGVGEQYV.

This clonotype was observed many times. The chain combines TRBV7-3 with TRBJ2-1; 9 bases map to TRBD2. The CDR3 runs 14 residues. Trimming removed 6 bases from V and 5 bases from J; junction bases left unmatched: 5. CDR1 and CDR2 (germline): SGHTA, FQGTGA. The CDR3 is CASRAGGGDNEQFF. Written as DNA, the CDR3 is TGTGCCAGCAGAGCGGGGGGAGGGGACAATGAGCAGTTCTTC.

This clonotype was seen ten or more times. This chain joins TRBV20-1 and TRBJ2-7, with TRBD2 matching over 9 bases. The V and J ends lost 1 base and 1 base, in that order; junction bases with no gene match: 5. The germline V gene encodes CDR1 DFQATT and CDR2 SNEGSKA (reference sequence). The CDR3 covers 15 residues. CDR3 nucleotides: TGCAGTGCTAGAGGTCGGGCGGGAGGGTCCTACGAGCAGTACTTC. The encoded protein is CSARGRAGGSYEQYF.

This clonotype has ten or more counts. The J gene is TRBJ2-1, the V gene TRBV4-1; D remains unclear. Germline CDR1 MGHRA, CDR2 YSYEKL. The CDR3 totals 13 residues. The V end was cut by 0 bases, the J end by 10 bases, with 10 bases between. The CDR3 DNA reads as TGCGCCAGCAGCCAAGATTCGGCGCCGGAGCAGTTCTTC. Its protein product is CASSQDSAPEQFF.

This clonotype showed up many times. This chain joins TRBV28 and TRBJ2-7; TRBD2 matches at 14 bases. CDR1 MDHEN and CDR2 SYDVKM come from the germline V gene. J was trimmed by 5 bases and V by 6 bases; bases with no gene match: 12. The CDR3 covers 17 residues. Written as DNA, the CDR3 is TGTGCCAGCAGCTCCATTGGGACTAGCGGGAGCAGGGACGAGCAGTACTTC. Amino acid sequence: CASSSIGTSGSRDEQYF.

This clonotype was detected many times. CDR3 DNA sequence: TGCGCCAGCAGCCAAGATCTCATGGGAGGGCCAGGGTACGAGCAGTACTTC. This sequence encodes CASSQDLMGGPGYEQYF. The chain carries TRBV4-3 and TRBJ2-7; 7 bases align to TRBD2. J was trimmed by 4 bases and V by 0 bases; bases with no gene match: 12. The length of the CDR3 is 17 residues. The germline CDR1 and CDR2 sequences are LGHNA and YSLEER.

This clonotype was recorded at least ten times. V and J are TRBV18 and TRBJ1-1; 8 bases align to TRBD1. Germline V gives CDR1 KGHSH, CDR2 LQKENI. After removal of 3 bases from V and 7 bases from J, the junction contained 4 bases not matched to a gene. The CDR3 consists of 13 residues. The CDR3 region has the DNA TGTGCCAGCTCACCGACAGGGGTTGGTGAAGCTTTCTTT. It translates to CASSPTGVGEAFF.

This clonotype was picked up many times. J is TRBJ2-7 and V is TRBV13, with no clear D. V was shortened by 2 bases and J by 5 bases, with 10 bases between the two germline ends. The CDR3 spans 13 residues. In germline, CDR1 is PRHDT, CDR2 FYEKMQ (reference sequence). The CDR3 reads CASSLSSLNEQYF. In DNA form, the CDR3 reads TGTGCCAGCAGCTTAAGTTCTCTCAACGAGCAGTACTTC. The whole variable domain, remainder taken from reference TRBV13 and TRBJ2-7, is AAGVIQSPRHLIKEKRETATLKCYPIPRHDTVYWYQQGPGQDPQFLISFYEKMQSDKGSIPDRFSAQQFSDYHSELNMSSLELGDSALYFCASSLSSLNEQYFGPGTRLTVT.

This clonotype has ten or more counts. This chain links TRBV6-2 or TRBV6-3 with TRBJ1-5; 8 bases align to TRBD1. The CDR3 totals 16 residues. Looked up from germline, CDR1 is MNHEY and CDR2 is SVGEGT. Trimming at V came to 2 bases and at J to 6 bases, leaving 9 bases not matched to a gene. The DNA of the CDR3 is TGTGCCAGCAGTTACGGCTCAGGGGGCCTCGGTCAGCCCCAGCATTTT. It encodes CASSYGSGGLGQPQHF.

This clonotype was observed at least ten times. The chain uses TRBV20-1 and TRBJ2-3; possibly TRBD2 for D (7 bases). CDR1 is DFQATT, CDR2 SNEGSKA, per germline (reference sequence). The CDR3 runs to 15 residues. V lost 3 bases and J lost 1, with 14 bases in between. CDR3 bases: TGCAGTGCTAGCATGAGGGAGGGGGGCACAGATACGCAGTATTTT. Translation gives CSASMREGGTDTQYF.

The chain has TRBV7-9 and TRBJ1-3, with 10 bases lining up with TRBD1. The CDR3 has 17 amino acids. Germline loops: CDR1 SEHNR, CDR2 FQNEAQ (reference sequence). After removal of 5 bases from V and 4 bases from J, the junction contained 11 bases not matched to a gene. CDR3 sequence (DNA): TGTGCCAGCAGCGTCCTCCCGGGACAGGGGACGGGAAACACCATATATTTT. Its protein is CASSVLPGQGTGNTIYF.

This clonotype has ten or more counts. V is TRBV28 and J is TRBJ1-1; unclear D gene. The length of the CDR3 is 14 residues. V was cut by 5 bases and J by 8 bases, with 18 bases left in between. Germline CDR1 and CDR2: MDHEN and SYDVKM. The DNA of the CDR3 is TGTGCCAGCAGTCCCCTAGGAAGTCGATCGGAAGCTTTCTTT. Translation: CASSPLGSRSEAFF.

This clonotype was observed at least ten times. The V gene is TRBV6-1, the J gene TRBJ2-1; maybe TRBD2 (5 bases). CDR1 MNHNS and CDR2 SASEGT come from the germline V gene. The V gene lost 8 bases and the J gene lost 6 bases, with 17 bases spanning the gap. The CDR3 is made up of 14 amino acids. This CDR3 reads CASGRGSSGNEQFF. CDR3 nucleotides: TGTGCCAGCGGCCGAGGGAGTTCGGGCAATGAGCAGTTCTTC.

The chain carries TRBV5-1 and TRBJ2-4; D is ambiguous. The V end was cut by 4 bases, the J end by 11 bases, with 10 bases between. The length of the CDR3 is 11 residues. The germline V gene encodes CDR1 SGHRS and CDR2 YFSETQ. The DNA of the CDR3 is TGCGCCAGCAGCCCTGGGCGACTTCAGTACTTC. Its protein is CASSPGRLQYF.

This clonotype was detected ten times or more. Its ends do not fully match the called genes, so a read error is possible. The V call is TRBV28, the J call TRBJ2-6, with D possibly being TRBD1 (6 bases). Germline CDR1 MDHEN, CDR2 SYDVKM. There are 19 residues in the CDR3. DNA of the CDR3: TGTGCCAGCAATTTAGGGCCCGGGACATCTGAAACTGGGGCCAACGTCCTGACTTTC. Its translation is CASNLGPGTSETGANVLTF.